Each of the 2 T cell receptor beta chains below was sequenced from the same sample in a study of OX40 agonist ivuxolimab in advanced cancers. The data were produced by immunoSEQ multiplex PCR, yet TCRdb's version contains in-frame clones alone and is incomplete. In the table there are about 84,000 clones, approximately 95% of which are singletons. This specimen consisted of CD4+ or CD8+ T cells sorted from blood, obtained in a trial of the OX40 agonist ivuxolimab. The receptors originated from an adult with an advanced solid tumor such as melanoma, head and neck, liver or kidney cancer.

CDR3 in DNA: TGTGCCAGCAGCCTGGGGACCCCCCGATCACCCCTCCACTTT. This translates into CASSLGTPRSPLHF. J is TRBJ1-6 and V is TRBV27; D is perhaps TRBD1 (5 bases). The ends were cut back, 6 bases at V and 10 bases at J, with 16 bases in the middle. The CDR3 covers 14 residues. In germline, CDR1 is MNHEY, CDR2 SMNVEV (reference sequence).

The chain is built from TRBV4-2 and TRBJ2-1, with D possibly matching TRBD2 (7 bases). In germline, CDR1 is LGHNA, CDR2 YNFKEQ. Trimming shortened V by 0 bases and J by 3 bases, and 12 bases separated the two germline ends. The length of the CDR3 is 16 residues. The CDR3 loop reads CASSQEEGGDYNEQFF. The CDR3 nucleotides read TGTGCCAGCAGCCAAGAAGAAGGGGGGGACTACAATGAGCAGTTCTTC.